This TCR beta chain was retrieved from a study of response to subunit inactivated influenza vaccine. TCRdb analysed the RT-PCR reads with MiXCR anew, one entry per CDR3 protein. This table holds roughly 190,000 distinct CDR3 sequences, around an eighth found once. Regarding the study as a whole: The authors offered the suggestion that each seasonal influenza vaccination recruits few new T cells.

In regard to this clonotype: Its antigen is still unknown.

The CDR3 spans 15 residues. From germline, CDR1 is MDHEN and CDR2 SYDVKM. V was trimmed by 2 bases and J by 4 bases, leaving 13 bases between them. The receptor comes from a man aged 45-65 years who received an inactivated influenza vaccine. The sequencing here drew on CD8+ T cells sorted from PBMCs, taken around 5 days after vaccination. The chain is built from TRBV28 and TRBJ2-3; a possible D gene is TRBD2 (6 bases). The chain's CDR3 is CASSLGAWRADTQYF. Written as DNA, the CDR3 is TGTGCCAGCAGTTTAGGGGCCTGGAGGGCAGATACGCAGTATTTT.